The next 7 T cell receptor beta chains were all read from a single sample in a study of OX40 agonist ivuxolimab in advanced cancers. The repertoire was sequenced with immunoSEQ multiplex PCR; TCRdb's copy has only in-frame clones and lacks some. The data show roughly 70,000 clones, with approximately 86% seen just once and 0.6% to 0.8% held by the top ten. The sequencing used CD4+ or CD8+ T cells sorted from blood, collected in a trial of the OX40 agonist ivuxolimab. The receptors originated from an adult with an advanced solid tumor such as melanoma, head and neck, liver or kidney cancer.

The chain employs TRBV5-4 and TRBJ1-2; TRBD1 matches at 7 bases. The trim removed 6 bases at V and 5 bases at J, leaving 7 bases unmatched. The CDR3 spans 13 residues. Germline assignment: CDR1 SGHNT and CDR2 YYREEE (reference sequence). The CDR3 bases are TGTGCCAGCACCCTCCCAGGGGGGTATGGCTACACCTTC. This gives the protein CASTLPGGYGYTF.

The V gene is TRBV18, the J gene TRBJ2-7; D call uncertain. The CDR3 contains 13 residues. V lost 5 bases and J 9 bases, leaving 17 bases between the germline ends. Per germline, CDR1 KGHSH and CDR2 LQKENI. The CDR3 DNA reads TGTGCCAGCTCATCGACCAGTGGAGCCGGGCAGTACTTC. It codes for CASSSTSGAGQYF.

V is TRBV7-3 and J is TRBJ2-7; D is unresolved. CDR1 SGHTA and CDR2 FQGTGA come from the germline V gene. The CDR3 loop spans 15 amino acids. The germline V and J ends were trimmed by 2 bases and 0 bases, with 11 bases remaining between them. DNA of the CDR3: TGTGCCAGCAGCTTAGAACCGGGCTTCTCCTACGAGCAGTACTTC. Translation gives CASSLEPGFSYEQYF.

The chain links TRBV9 to TRBJ2-2; D is unclear. Trimming removed 0 bases at V and 9 bases at J, with 6 bases between. The CDR3 is 12 amino acids. Looked up from germline, CDR1 is SGDLS and CDR2 is YYNGEE. The CDR3 DNA follows: TGTGCCAGCAGCGTAGTCGGTCGGGAGCTGTTTTTT. Its protein is CASSVVGRELFF.

The V call is TRBV2, the J call TRBJ2-5; 12 nucleotides align to TRBD2. V lost 6 bases to trimming and J lost 3 bases; unmatched junction nucleotides: 17. CDR3 length: 19 amino acids. Germline V CDR1 and CDR2: SNHLY, FYNNEI. In DNA, the CDR3 is TGTGCCAGCAGCCGAAGGACTAGCGGGGCTGGATGGATCAAAGAGACCCAGTACTTC. This codes for CASSRRTSGAGWIKETQYF.

The chain is built from TRBV5-1 and TRBJ2-1; D might be TRBD2 (5 bases). The CDR3 sequence is 17 residues long. Deletions cut 1 base from V and 0 bases from J, with 14 bases between. Germline loops: CDR1 SGHRS, CDR2 YFSETQ. CDR3 residues: CASSLSDYPSSYNEQFF. In DNA, the CDR3 is TGCGCCAGCAGCTTGTCCGACTACCCGAGCTCCTACAATGAGCAGTTCTTC.

The V call is TRBV6-1, the J call TRBJ2-7; TRBD1 might be the D (6 bases). This CDR3 has 13 residues. CDR1 MNHNS and CDR2 SASEGT come from the germline V gene. Trimming pared 9 bases from V and 7 bases from J, leaving 19 bases between. The CDR3 loop is CASRTDLFGEQYF. In nucleotides, the CDR3 is TGTGCCAGTAGGACAGATCTCTTTGGAGAGCAGTACTTC.